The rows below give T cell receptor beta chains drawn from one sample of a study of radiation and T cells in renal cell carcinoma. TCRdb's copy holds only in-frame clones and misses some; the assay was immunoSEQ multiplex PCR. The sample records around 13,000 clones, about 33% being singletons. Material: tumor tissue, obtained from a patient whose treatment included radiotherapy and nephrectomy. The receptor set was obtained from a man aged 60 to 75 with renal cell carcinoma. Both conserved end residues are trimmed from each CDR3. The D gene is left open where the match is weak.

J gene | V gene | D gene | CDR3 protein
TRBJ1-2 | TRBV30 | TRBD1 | AWSVTGTGYGYT
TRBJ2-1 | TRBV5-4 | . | ASSQEASVENEQF
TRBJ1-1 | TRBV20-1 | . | SDGREAF
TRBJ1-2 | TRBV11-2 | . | ASSPGRALNYGYT
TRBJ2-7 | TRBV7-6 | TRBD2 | ASSSTSGGNYEQY
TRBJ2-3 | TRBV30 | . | AWLWGRGTDTQY
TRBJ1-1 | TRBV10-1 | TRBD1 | ASSPGQGRTEAF
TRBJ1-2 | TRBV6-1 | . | ASSEGGTAYGYT
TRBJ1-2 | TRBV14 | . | ASSQVHRARYGYT
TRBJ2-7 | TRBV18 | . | ASSPGPGTSYEQY
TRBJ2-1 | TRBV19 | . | ASREWGVNNEQF
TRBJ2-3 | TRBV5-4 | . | ASSWGTDTDTQY
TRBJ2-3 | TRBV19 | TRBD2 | ASSIDPTGGYTDTQY
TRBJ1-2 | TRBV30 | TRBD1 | AWRHGTGGFGYT
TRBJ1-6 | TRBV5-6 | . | ASSFGGLGYNSPLH
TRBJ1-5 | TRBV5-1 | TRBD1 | ASSPSPDRANQPQH
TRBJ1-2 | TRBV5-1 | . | ASGRLDIGAGYT
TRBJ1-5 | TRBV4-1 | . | ASSQEWGGNQPQH
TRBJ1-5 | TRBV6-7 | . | ASRGGDNQPQH
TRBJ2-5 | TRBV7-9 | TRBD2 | ASSLVAGNKETQY
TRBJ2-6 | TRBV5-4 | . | ASSLAGPVANVLT
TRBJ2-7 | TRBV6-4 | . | ASSDREFGEQY
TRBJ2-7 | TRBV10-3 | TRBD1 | AISGLTGQVEEQY
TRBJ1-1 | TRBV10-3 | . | AISGGVVTEAF
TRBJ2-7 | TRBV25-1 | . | ASSEYGGYEQY
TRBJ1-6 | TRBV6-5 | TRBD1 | ASKRGQGNSPLH
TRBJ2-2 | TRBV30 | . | AWRPRGGGSGTGELF
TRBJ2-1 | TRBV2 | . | ASSDLGYNEQF
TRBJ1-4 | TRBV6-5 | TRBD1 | ASSYQSTGDEKLF
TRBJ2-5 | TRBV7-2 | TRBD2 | ASSKGLAGGTQY
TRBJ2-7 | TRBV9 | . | ASSVTGADEQY
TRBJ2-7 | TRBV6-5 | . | ASSPSSYEQY
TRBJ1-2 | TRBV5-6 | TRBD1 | ASSLTFSGTGGSGYT